This T cell receptor beta chain is drawn from a study of T cell responses to AZD1222 COVID-19 vaccine. Libraries were prepared by immunoSEQ multiplex PCR; TCRdb keeps only in-frame clonotypes and omits some of them. The sample shows about 100,000 clones, over 75% of them seen only once. A few counts support this clone. Per the germline V gene, CDR1 is SEHNR and CDR2 is FQNEAQ (reference sequence). V was clipped by 3 bases and J by 3 bases, with 8 bases between them. The CDR3 loop spans 14 amino acids. The sequenced sample was peripheral blood, obtained on day 0 of MenACWY control vaccination. The V call is TRBV7-9, the J call TRBJ2-2, with D perhaps matching TRBD2 (5 bases). The clonotype originates from an adult in good health. The CDR3 DNA is TGTGCCAGCAGCTTGAGCGGCGACACCGGGGAGCTGTTTTTT. Its protein is CASSLSGDTGELFF.